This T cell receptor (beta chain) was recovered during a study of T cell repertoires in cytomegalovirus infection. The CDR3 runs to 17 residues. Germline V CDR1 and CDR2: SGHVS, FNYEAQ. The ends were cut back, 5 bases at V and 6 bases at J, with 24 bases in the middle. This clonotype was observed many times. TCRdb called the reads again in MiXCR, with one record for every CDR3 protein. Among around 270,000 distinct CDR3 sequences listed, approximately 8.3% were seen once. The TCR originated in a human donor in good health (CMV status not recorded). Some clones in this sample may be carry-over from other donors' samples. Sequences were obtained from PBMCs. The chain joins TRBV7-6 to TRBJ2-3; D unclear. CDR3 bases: TGTGCCAGCAGCCAAAATGGGCAAAGGCAGGCCGTGGATACGCAGTATTTT. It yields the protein CASSQNGQRQAVDTQYF. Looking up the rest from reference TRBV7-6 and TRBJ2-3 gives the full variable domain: GAGVSQSPRYKVTKRGQDVALRCDPISGHVSLYWYRQALGQGPEFLTYFNYEAQQDKSGLPNDRFSAERPEGSISTLTIQRTEQRDSAMYRCASSQNGQRQAVDTQYFGPGTRLTVL.